This T cell receptor beta chain was sequenced for a study of cytomegalovirus exposure and HLA in healthy donors. Study at large: Genotyping of roughly 400 donors showed that approximately 83% belonged to the Caucasian-associated ancestry cluster. Study conclusions and caveats: Equally common other TCR beta chains were less clonally expanded than HLA-associated ones, a later analysis found. High sensitivity and specificity were reportedly achieved when the classifier diagnosed cytomegalovirus status. Previous analysis showed most TCR beta V segments were productive about 87% or about 30% of the time.

This clone was seen a handful of times. Its antigen is as yet unknown. The CDR3 is made up of 12 amino acids. Trimming cost V 0 bases and J 7 bases, with 7 bases left between them. Germline V gives CDR1 SGHRS, CDR2 YFSETQ. PCR amplification relied on 60 Vbeta primers (plus 13 Jbeta primers). Using immunoSEQ multiplex PCR, the repertoire was profiled, and TCRdb retains in-frame clones only, with some absent. The sample lists 95,000 to 150,000 clones; more than 70% were seen once. The rearrangement links TRBV5-1 to TRBJ1-2; D unresolved. The sequenced sample consisted of PBMCs. The TCR sequence derives from a man in his fifties or sixties in good health and CMV-seronegative. The CDR3 region is CASSLDRFGYTF. CDR3 bases: TGCGCCAGCAGCTTGGACCGGTTTGGCTACACCTTC.